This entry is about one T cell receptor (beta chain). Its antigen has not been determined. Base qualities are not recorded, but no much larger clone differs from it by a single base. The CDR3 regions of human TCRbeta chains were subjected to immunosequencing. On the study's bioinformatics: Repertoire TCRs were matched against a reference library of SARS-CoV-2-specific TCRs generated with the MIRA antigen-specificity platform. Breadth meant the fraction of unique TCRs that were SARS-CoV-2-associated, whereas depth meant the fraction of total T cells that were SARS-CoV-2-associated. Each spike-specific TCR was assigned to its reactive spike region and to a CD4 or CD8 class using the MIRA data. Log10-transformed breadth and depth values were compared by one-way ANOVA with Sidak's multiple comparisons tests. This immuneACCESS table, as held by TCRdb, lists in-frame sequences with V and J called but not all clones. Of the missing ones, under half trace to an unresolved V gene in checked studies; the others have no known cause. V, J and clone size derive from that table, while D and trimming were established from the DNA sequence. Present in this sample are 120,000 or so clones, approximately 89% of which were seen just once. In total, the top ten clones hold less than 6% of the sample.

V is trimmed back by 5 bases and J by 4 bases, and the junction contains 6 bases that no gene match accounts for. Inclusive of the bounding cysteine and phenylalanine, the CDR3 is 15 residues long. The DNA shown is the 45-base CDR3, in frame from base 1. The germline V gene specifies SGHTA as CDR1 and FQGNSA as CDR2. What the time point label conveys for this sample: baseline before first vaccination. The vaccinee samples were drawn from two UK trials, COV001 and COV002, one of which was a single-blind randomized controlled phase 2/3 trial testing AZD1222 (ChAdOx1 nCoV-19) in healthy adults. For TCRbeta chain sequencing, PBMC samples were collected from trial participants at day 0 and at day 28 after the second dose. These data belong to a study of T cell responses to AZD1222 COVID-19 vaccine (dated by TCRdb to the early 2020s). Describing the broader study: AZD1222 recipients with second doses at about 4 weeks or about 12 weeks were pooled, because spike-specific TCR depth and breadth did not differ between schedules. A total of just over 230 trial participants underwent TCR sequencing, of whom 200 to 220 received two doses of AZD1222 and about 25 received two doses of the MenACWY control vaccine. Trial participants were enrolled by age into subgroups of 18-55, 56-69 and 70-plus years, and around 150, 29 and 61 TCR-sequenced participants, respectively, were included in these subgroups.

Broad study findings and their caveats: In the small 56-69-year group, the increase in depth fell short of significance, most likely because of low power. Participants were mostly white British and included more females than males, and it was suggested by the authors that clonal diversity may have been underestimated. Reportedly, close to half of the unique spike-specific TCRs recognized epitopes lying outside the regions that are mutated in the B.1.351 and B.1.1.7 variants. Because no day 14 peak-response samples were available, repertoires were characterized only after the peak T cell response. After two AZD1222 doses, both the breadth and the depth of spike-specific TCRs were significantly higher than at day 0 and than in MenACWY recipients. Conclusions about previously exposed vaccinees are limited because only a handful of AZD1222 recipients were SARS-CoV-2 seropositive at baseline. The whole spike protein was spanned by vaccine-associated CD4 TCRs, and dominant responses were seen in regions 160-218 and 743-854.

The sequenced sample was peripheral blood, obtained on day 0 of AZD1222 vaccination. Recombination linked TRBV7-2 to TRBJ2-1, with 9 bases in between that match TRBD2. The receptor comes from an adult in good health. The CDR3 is CASSPRGGRYNEQFF. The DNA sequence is TGTGCCAGCAGCCCGCGGGGGGGGCGATACAATGAGCAGTTCTTC.